Reported below is one T cell receptor (beta chain). The clone's antigen remains unknown. Base qualities are not provided; no much larger clone lies one nucleotide away. This sample is part of a study of blood T cell repertoires in COVID-19 (TCRdb year 2020). Notes on the research overall: Samples from collaborators originated in the United States, Italy and Spain and spanned both the acute and convalescent phases of COVID-19. Deeply sampled blood TCRbeta repertoires from subjects exposed to, actively infected with, or recovered from COVID-19 were included in the dataset. Samples were obtained from the ongoing ImmuneRACE study (first 160 participants) and from approximately 1,200 subjects provided by 6 global collaborators. The repertoires were released in a freely available public database meant as a resource for research on the immune response to SARS-CoV-2. The prospective study material was composed of cDNA or gDNA derived from T cells, B-cell-depleted T cells, or PBMCs. Sample metadata almost always included a de-identified subject ID, COVID-19 status, age in years and sex. Where available, HLA class I and class II types were taken from metadata supplied by the sample provider and were not determined by assay-based typing.

Spanning cysteine to phenylalanine, the CDR3 consists of 18 amino acids. Of the read, only the CDR3 DNA is kept; its 54 bases are in frame from base 1. The junction carries 23 bases between V and J, which are trimmed by 2 bases and 4 bases respectively. The germline V gene sets CDR1 to SNHLY and CDR2 to FYNNEI. TCRbeta CDR3 regions were amplified from genomic DNA by means of the immunoSEQ Assay, a bias-controlled multiplex PCR. The published analysis was carried out like this. Within the assay, amplification of reference gene primers was used to estimate how many nucleated cells each sample contained. Sequence reads were collapsed and filtered to measure the absolute abundance of every unique TCRbeta CDR3 rearrangement. For each sample, productive Simpson clonality was calculated as the square root of Simpson's diversity index across productive rearrangements. Sourced from immuneACCESS, this table was stored by TCRdb with only in-frame sequences that have V and J called. A share of the clones is absent; for the studies checked, an unresolved V gene accounts for under half, and the remainder has no known explanation. V and J calls and clone size are as listed in that table; D and trimming were resolved from the DNA. This sample lists approximately 46,000 clones; approximately 85% were detected once. 10% to 15% of the sample is taken by the ten largest.

Overall study outcomes, separate from this receptor: How much clinical and demographic metadata was included differed by source and by participant, and the metadata was provided uncurated.

The collaborating institutions used their own protocols to collect whole blood in K2EDTA tubes. For TCRbeta analysis, collaborators shipped samples in one of three forms: frozen whole blood, isolated PBMCs, or DNA extracted from either of those sample types. The receptor comes from a human donor in a cohort sampled during active COVID-19. Rearrangement joined TRBV2 to TRBJ1-2, and the D gene may be TRBD1, 6 bases matching. Sequences were obtained from peripheral blood. The nucleotides read TGTGCCAGCAGTGAATCCGGATCCGAGGACAGAGCCAGCTATGGCTACACCTTC. Its protein is CASSESGSEDRASYGYTF.